This is a list of T cell receptor beta chains from one sample in a study of identical twins. TCRdb independently ran MiXCR on the 5' RACE reads; one entry per CDR3 protein. The sample yields some 900,000 distinct CDR3 sequences, roughly an eighth seen once. In addition, the sample was reused for a study of yellow fever vaccine responses in identical twins.

Sequencing was carried out using PBMCs. These TCRs come from a woman aged 18-29 years in good health. Both conserved end residues are part of each CDR3. The D gene is left open where the match is weak. Rows give clone size only sometimes, using once, few, many, or a class for an expanded clone.

V gene: TRBV5-1
D gene: .
J gene: TRBJ2-1
clone size: .
CDR3 protein: CASSLYGSEETPYNEQFF
CDR3 DNA: TGCGCCAGCAGCTTGTACGGATCGGAGGAGACTCCCTACAATGAGCAGTTCTTC

V gene: TRBV10-3
D gene: TRBD1
J gene: TRBJ1-2
clone size: .
CDR3 protein: CAIRLGTENYGYTF
CDR3 DNA: TGTGCCATCAGACTGGGGACAGAAAACTATGGCTACACCTTC

V gene: TRBV5-1
D gene: TRBD2
J gene: TRBJ2-2
clone size: many
CDR3 protein: CASKTSGNTGELFF
CDR3 DNA: TGCGCCAGCAAGACTAGCGGGAACACCGGGGAGCTGTTTTTT

V gene: TRBV4-1
D gene: .
J gene: TRBJ2-2
clone size: few
CDR3 protein: CASSQDRGISAGELFF
CDR3 DNA: TGCGCCAGCAGCCAAGACAGGGGAATATCGGCCGGGGAGCTGTTTTTT

V gene: TRBV12-3/TRBV12-4
D gene: .
J gene: TRBJ2-2
clone size: few
CDR3 protein: CASSQTMPANTGELFF
CDR3 DNA: TGTGCCAGCAGCCAGACGATGCCCGCGAACACCGGGGAGCTGTTTTTT

V gene: TRBV14
D gene: .
J gene: TRBJ1-1
clone size: .
CDR3 protein: CASSQGFEGGTEAFF
CDR3 DNA: TGTGCCAGCAGCCAAGGCTTTGAGGGTGGCACTGAAGCTTTCTTT

V gene: TRBV5-1
D gene: .
J gene: TRBJ2-2
clone size: few
CDR3 protein: CASSLRPGPDTGELFF
CDR3 DNA: TGCGCCAGCAGCTTACGACCGGGGCCGGACACCGGGGAGCTGTTTTTT

V gene: TRBV29-1
D gene: .
J gene: TRBJ2-7
clone size: many
CDR3 protein: CSVDEGYEQYF
CDR3 DNA: TGCAGCGTAGATGAGGGCTACGAGCAGTACTTC

V gene: TRBV6-1
D gene: TRBD2
J gene: TRBJ2-1
clone size: few
CDR3 protein: CASRHTSGKYNEQFF
CDR3 DNA: TGTGCCAGCAGACACACTAGCGGGAAATACAATGAGCAGTTCTTC

V gene: TRBV3-1
D gene: .
J gene: TRBJ2-1
clone size: many
CDR3 protein: CASSQEPHERFF
CDR3 DNA: TGTGCCAGCAGCCAAGAGCCGCACGAACGGTTCTTC

V gene: TRBV12-3/TRBV12-4
D gene: .
J gene: TRBJ2-3
clone size: .
CDR3 protein: CASSAGLLTQYF
CDR3 DNA: TGTGCCAGCAGTGCTGGACTCCTAACGCAGTATTTT

V gene: TRBV5-1
D gene: .
J gene: TRBJ2-2
clone size: many
CDR3 protein: CASSFYGGTGELFF
CDR3 DNA: TGCGCCAGCAGCTTTTACGGGGGCACCGGGGAGCTGTTTTTT

V gene: TRBV7-3
D gene: TRBD1
J gene: TRBJ2-5
clone size: many
CDR3 protein: CASSTQGQETQYF
CDR3 DNA: TGTGCCAGCAGCACACAGGGGCAAGAGACCCAGTACTTC

V gene: TRBV3-1
D gene: .
J gene: TRBJ1-1
clone size: few
CDR3 protein: CASSRHDRVTKNTEAFF
CDR3 DNA: TGTGCCAGCAGCCGACATGACAGAGTCACTAAGAACACTGAAGCTTTCTTT

V gene: TRBV27
D gene: .
J gene: TRBJ2-3
clone size: many
CDR3 protein: CASSLFPSPETDTQYF
CDR3 DNA: TGTGCCAGCAGTTTATTTCCTTCCCCAGAAACAGATACGCAGTATTTT

V gene: TRBV10-1
D gene: .
J gene: TRBJ1-1
clone size: few
CDR3 protein: CASYEAFF
CDR3 DNA: TGCGCCAGCTATGAAGCTTTCTTT

V gene: TRBV19
D gene: TRBD1
J gene: TRBJ2-1
clone size: many
CDR3 protein: CASSSGTGDRDEQFF
CDR3 DNA: TGTGCCAGTAGTTCCGGGACAGGGGATAGAGATGAGCAGTTCTTC

V gene: TRBV19
D gene: .
J gene: TRBJ1-5
clone size: .
CDR3 protein: CATGDGNQPQHF
CDR3 DNA: TGTGCCACCGGAGACGGCAATCAGCCCCAGCATTTT

V gene: TRBV11-3
D gene: TRBD1
J gene: TRBJ1-2
clone size: .
CDR3 protein: CASSTPGTGGSGYTF
CDR3 DNA: TGTGCCAGCAGCACCCCGGGGACAGGGGGTTCTGGCTACACCTTC

V gene: TRBV6-6
D gene: .
J gene: TRBJ2-3
clone size: many
CDR3 protein: CASSHRVTDTQYF
CDR3 DNA: TGTGCCAGCAGCCACAGGGTCACAGATACGCAGTATTTT

V gene: TRBV11-3
D gene: .
J gene: TRBJ2-1
clone size: few
CDR3 protein: CASHGAAYNEQFF
CDR3 DNA: TGTGCCAGCCATGGGGCAGCTTACAATGAGCAGTTCTTC

V gene: TRBV7-9
D gene: TRBD1
J gene: TRBJ2-5
clone size: many
CDR3 protein: CASSLSAGGETQYF
CDR3 DNA: TGTGCCAGCAGCTTGTCGGCAGGGGGAGAGACCCAGTACTTC

V gene: TRBV4-1
D gene: .
J gene: TRBJ1-5
clone size: few
CDR3 protein: CASSPFQGTPNQPQHF
CDR3 DNA: TGCGCCAGCAGCCCTTTCCAGGGGACACCGAATCAGCCCCAGCATTTT

V gene: TRBV28
D gene: TRBD2
J gene: TRBJ2-3
clone size: many
CDR3 protein: CASSQSGLAEADTQYF
CDR3 DNA: TGTGCCAGCAGCCAATCGGGACTAGCGGAAGCAGATACGCAGTATTTT

V gene: TRBV3-1
D gene: TRBD2
J gene: TRBJ2-1
clone size: few
CDR3 protein: CASSRGRASGGVDEQFF
CDR3 DNA: TGTGCCAGCAGCAGGGGTAGGGCTAGCGGGGGGGTGGATGAGCAGTTCTTC

V gene: TRBV3-1
D gene: .
J gene: TRBJ2-7
clone size: .
CDR3 protein: CASSQDPTSPYEQYF
CDR3 DNA: TGTGCCAGCAGCCAAGACCCAACGTCGCCCTACGAGCAGTACTTC

V gene: TRBV20-1
D gene: .
J gene: TRBJ2-1
clone size: many
CDR3 protein: CSARDFYRESYNEQFF
CDR3 DNA: TGCAGTGCTAGAGACTTTTACAGGGAAAGCTACAATGAGCAGTTCTTC

V gene: TRBV20-1
D gene: TRBD2
J gene: TRBJ2-5
clone size: few
CDR3 protein: CSARDGLAARETQYF
CDR3 DNA: TGCAGTGCTAGAGATGGGCTAGCGGCCCGAGAGACCCAGTACTTC

V gene: TRBV7-2
D gene: .
J gene: TRBJ2-6
clone size: .
CDR3 protein: CASSLAHLAEWGKAGANVLTF
CDR3 DNA: TGTGCCAGCAGCTTAGCTCATCTGGCTGAATGGGGAAAAGCTGGGGCCAACGTCCTGACTTTC

V gene: TRBV9
D gene: .
J gene: TRBJ2-2
clone size: few
CDR3 protein: CASSVQGGGELFF
CDR3 DNA: TGTGCCAGCAGCGTTCAGGGTGGCGGGGAGCTGTTTTTT

V gene: TRBV6-2/TRBV6-3
D gene: .
J gene: TRBJ1-5
clone size: many
CDR3 protein: CASTGGEVYQPQHF
CDR3 DNA: TGTGCCAGCACGGGCGGGGAGGTCTATCAGCCCCAGCATTTT

V gene: TRBV2
D gene: .
J gene: TRBJ1-1
clone size: few
CDR3 protein: CASSKWGTEAFF
CDR3 DNA: TGTGCCAGCAGTAAATGGGGGACTGAAGCTTTCTTT

V gene: TRBV12-3/TRBV12-4
D gene: TRBD2
J gene: TRBJ2-3
clone size: many
CDR3 protein: CASRLESGGTQYF
CDR3 DNA: TGTGCCAGCAGACTAGAGTCGGGGGGTACGCAGTATTTT

V gene: TRBV12-3/TRBV12-4
D gene: .
J gene: TRBJ2-1
clone size: many
CDR3 protein: CASSLKGPNSKTQFF
CDR3 DNA: TGTGCCAGCAGTCTGAAGGGGCCCAACTCTAAAACCCAGTTCTTC

V gene: TRBV12-3/TRBV12-4
D gene: TRBD2
J gene: TRBJ2-5
clone size: few
CDR3 protein: CASSSFRRGEKETQYF
CDR3 DNA: TGTGCCAGCAGCTCCTTCCGACGGGGGGAGAAAGAGACCCAGTACTTC

V gene: TRBV6-5
D gene: .
J gene: TRBJ2-2
clone size: few
CDR3 protein: CASSYLAVNTGELFF
CDR3 DNA: TGTGCCAGCAGTTACTTAGCAGTCAACACCGGGGAGCTGTTTTTT

V gene: TRBV20-1
D gene: .
J gene: TRBJ2-4
clone size: .
CDR3 protein: CSARDAGPGHLAKNIQYF
CDR3 DNA: TGCAGTGCTAGAGATGCGGGACCAGGGCATCTAGCCAAAAACATTCAGTACTTC

V gene: TRBV11-2
D gene: TRBD1
J gene: TRBJ2-1
clone size: many
CDR3 protein: CASSGTGTVQAGPYNEQFF
CDR3 DNA: TGTGCCAGCAGCGGAACCGGGACAGTGCAAGCTGGGCCCTACAATGAGCAGTTCTTC

V gene: TRBV13
D gene: TRBD1
J gene: TRBJ1-1
clone size: few
CDR3 protein: CASSLVDRDSAEAFF
CDR3 DNA: TGTGCCAGCAGCTTAGTGGACAGGGACTCTGCTGAAGCTTTCTTT

V gene: TRBV25-1
D gene: TRBD1
J gene: TRBJ2-2
clone size: few
CDR3 protein: CASSEGTVATGELFF
CDR3 DNA: TGTGCCAGCAGTGAAGGGACAGTAGCCACCGGGGAGCTGTTTTTT

V gene: TRBV6-5
D gene: .
J gene: TRBJ1-2
clone size: many
CDR3 protein: CASSSRGDPANYGYTF
CDR3 DNA: TGTGCCAGCAGTTCCCGCGGGGACCCGGCTAACTATGGCTACACCTTC

V gene: TRBV12-3/TRBV12-4
D gene: .
J gene: TRBJ2-1
clone size: many
CDR3 protein: CASRTPGHNEQFF
CDR3 DNA: TGTGCCAGCAGAACCCCAGGGCACAATGAGCAGTTCTTC

V gene: TRBV7-9
D gene: .
J gene: TRBJ2-3
clone size: .
CDR3 protein: CASSWPGSSTDTQYF
CDR3 DNA: TGTGCCAGCAGCTGGCCGGGGTCTAGCACAGATACGCAGTATTTT

V gene: TRBV14
D gene: .
J gene: TRBJ1-6
clone size: .
CDR3 protein: CASSQFLNSPLHF
CDR3 DNA: TGTGCCAGCAGCCAATTCCTTAATTCACCCCTCCACTTT

V gene: TRBV20-1
D gene: .
J gene: TRBJ2-6
clone size: .
CDR3 protein: CSAKSSGANVLTF
CDR3 DNA: TGCAGTGCTAAGAGCTCTGGGGCCAACGTCCTGACTTTC

V gene: TRBV12-3/TRBV12-4
D gene: .
J gene: TRBJ2-4
clone size: .
CDR3 protein: CASSLRQASGLAKNIQYF
CDR3 DNA: TGTGCCAGCAGTCTCCGGCAGGCCTCAGGGTTAGCCAAAAACATTCAGTACTTC

V gene: TRBV27
D gene: TRBD2
J gene: TRBJ2-7
clone size: .
CDR3 protein: CASSHGFGGSSYEQYF
CDR3 DNA: TGTGCCAGCAGTCATGGGTTTGGCGGGAGCTCCTACGAGCAGTACTTC

V gene: TRBV14
D gene: .
J gene: TRBJ2-1
clone size: few
CDR3 protein: CASSLRNQFYNEQFF
CDR3 DNA: TGTGCCAGCAGCCTTCGGAACCAATTTTACAATGAGCAGTTCTTC

V gene: TRBV7-2
D gene: TRBD2
J gene: TRBJ2-5
clone size: few
CDR3 protein: CANRLAGEKTQYF
CDR3 DNA: TGTGCCAACAGACTAGCGGGAGAGAAGACCCAGTACTTC

V gene: TRBV18
D gene: .
J gene: TRBJ1-6
clone size: .
CDR3 protein: CASSQGTRRGPLHF
CDR3 DNA: TGTGCCAGCTCTCAAGGGACACGGAGGGGACCCCTCCACTTT

V gene: TRBV7-3
D gene: .
J gene: TRBJ1-1
clone size: few
CDR3 protein: CASSLTGYVNTEAFF
CDR3 DNA: TGTGCCAGCAGCTTAACAGGGTACGTGAACACTGAAGCTTTCTTT

V gene: TRBV12-3/TRBV12-4
D gene: .
J gene: TRBJ2-2
clone size: many
CDR3 protein: CASNGGRGFTGELFF
CDR3 DNA: TGTGCCAGCAACGGTGGGAGAGGTTTCACCGGGGAGCTGTTTTTT

V gene: TRBV27
D gene: TRBD2
J gene: TRBJ2-2
clone size: .
CDR3 protein: CASSFPGGGTGELFF
CDR3 DNA: TGTGCCAGCAGTTTCCCGGGAGGCGGGACCGGGGAGCTGTTTTTT

V gene: TRBV5-1
D gene: TRBD2
J gene: TRBJ2-1
clone size: few
CDR3 protein: CASSLETSGGMEQFF
CDR3 DNA: TGCGCCAGCAGCTTGGAGACTAGCGGGGGAATGGAGCAGTTCTTC

V gene: TRBV5-4
D gene: TRBD2
J gene: TRBJ2-1
clone size: .
CDR3 protein: CASSLRLTSGTGSSYNEQFF
CDR3 DNA: TGTGCCAGCAGCTTGAGACTGACTAGCGGGACCGGGAGCTCCTACAATGAGCAGTTCTTC

V gene: TRBV6-1
D gene: TRBD2
J gene: TRBJ2-7
clone size: .
CDR3 protein: CASGLAGVSSYEQYF
CDR3 DNA: TGTGCCAGCGGACTAGCGGGAGTCTCATCCTACGAGCAGTACTTC

V gene: TRBV20-1
D gene: .
J gene: TRBJ2-3
clone size: many
CDR3 protein: CSARGYTDTQYF
CDR3 DNA: TGCAGTGCTAGGGGGTACACAGATACGCAGTATTTT